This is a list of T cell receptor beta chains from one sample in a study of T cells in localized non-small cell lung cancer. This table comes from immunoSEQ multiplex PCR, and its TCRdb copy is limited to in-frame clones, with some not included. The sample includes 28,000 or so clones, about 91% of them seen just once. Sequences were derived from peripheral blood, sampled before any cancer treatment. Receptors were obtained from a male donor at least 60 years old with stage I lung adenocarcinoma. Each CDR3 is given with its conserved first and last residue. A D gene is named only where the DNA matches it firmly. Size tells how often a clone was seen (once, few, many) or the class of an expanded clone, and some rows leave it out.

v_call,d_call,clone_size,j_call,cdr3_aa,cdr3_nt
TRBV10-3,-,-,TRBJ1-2,CAISESSGQGYGYTF,TGTGCCATCAGTGAGTCGAGTGGGCAGGGCTATGGCTACACCTTC
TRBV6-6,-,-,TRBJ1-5,CASNTGGPQHF,TGTGCCAGCAATACGGGTGGGCCCCAGCATTTT
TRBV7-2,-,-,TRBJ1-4,CASSLGQINEKLFF,TGTGCCAGCAGCTTAGGCCAGATTAATGAAAAACTGTTTTTT
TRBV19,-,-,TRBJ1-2,CASSYLRGGYTF,TGTGCCAGTAGTTACTTGAGGGGCGGCTACACCTTC
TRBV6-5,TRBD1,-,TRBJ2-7,CTSSSPGQVSYEQYF,TGTACCAGCAGTTCCCCGGGACAGGTCTCCTACGAGCAGTACTTC
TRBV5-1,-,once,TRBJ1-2,CASSLAAGDGYTF,TGCGCCAGCAGCTTGGCGGCAGGGGATGGCTACACCTTC
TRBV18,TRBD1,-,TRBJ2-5,CASSPGDRLRSYF,TGTGCCAGCTCACCGGGGGACAGACTAAGATCGTACTTC
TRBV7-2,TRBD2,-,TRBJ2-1,CASSLFAGENEQFF,TGTGCCAGCAGCTTATTTGCGGGGGAAAATGAGCAGTTCTTC
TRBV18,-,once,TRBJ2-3,CASSPAGSTDTQYF,TGTGCCAGCTCACCAGCAGGTAGCACAGATACGCAGTATTTT
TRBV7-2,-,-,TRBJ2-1,CASSFNHNEQFF,TGTGCCAGCAGCTTTAATCACAATGAGCAGTTCTTC
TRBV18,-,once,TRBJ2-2,CASSPPGQKNTGELFF,TGTGCCAGCTCACCACCCGGACAGAAGAACACCGGGGAGCTGTTTTTT
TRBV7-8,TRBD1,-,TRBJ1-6,CASSDAGTGPVPLHF,TGTGCCAGCAGCGATGCCGGGACAGGGCCTGTCCCCCTCCACTTT
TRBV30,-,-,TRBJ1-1,CAWSVGPTNTEAFF,TGTGCCTGGAGTGTAGGGCCCACGAACACTGAAGCTTTCTTT